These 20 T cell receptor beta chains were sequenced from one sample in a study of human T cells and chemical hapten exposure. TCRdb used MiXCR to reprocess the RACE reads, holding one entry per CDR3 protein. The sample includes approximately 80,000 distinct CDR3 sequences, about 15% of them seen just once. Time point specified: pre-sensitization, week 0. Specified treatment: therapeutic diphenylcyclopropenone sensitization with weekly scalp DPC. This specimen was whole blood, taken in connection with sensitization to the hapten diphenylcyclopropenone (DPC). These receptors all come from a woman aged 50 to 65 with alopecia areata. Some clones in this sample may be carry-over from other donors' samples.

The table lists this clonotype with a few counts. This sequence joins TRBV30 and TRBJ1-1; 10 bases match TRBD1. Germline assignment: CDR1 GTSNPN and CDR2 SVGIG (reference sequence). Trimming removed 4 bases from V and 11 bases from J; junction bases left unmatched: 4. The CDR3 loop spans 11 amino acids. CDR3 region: CAWNRQGAAFF. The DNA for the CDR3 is TGTGCCTGGAACCGACAGGGGGCCGCTTTCTTT.

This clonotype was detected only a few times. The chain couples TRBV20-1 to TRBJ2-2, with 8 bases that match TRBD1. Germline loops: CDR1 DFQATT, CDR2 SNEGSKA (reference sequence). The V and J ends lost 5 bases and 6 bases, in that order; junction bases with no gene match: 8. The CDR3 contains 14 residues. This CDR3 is CSALRTGISGELFF. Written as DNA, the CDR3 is TGCAGTGCTCTGAGGACAGGGATCTCCGGGGAGCTGTTTTTT.

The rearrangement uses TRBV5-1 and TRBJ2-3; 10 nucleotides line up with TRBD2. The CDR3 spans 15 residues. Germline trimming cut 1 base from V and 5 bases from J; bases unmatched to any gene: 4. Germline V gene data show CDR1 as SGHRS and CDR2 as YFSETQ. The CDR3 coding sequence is TGCGCCAGCAGCTTGTCTAGCGGGAGTGGAGATACGCAGTATTTT. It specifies CASSLSSGSGDTQYF.

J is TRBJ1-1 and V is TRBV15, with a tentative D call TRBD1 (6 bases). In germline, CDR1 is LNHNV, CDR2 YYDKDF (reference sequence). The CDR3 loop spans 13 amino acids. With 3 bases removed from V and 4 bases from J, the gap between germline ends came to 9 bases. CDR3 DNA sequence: TGTGCCACCAGCAGTACAGGGATCACTGAAGCTTTCTTT. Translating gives CATSSTGITEAFF.

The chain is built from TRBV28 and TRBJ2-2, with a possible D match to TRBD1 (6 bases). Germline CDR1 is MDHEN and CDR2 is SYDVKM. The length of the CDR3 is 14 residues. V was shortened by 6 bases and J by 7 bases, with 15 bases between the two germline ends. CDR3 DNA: TGTGCCAGCAGCCCAGGACAGACGGTCGGGGAGCTGTTTTTT. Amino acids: CASSPGQTVGELFF.

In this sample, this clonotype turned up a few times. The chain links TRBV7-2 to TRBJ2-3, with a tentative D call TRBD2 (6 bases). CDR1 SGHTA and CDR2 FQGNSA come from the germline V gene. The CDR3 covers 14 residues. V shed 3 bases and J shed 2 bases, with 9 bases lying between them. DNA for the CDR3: TGTGCCAGCAGCTTGCGGGACTCCACAGATACGCAGTATTTT. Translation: CASSLRDSTDTQYF.

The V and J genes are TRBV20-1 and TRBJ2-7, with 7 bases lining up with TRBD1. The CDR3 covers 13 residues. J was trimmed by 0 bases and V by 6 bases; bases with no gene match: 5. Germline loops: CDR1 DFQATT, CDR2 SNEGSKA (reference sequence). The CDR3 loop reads CSAWTGTSYEQYF. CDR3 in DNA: TGCAGTGCCTGGACAGGAACCTCCTACGAGCAGTACTTC.

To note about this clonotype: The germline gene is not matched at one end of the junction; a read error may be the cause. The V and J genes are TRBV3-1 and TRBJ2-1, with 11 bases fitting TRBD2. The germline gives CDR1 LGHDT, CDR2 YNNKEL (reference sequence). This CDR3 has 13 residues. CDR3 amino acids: CASSHDGTSGGSF. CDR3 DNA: TGTGCCAGCAGCCATGACGGGACTAGCGGCGGATCGTTC.

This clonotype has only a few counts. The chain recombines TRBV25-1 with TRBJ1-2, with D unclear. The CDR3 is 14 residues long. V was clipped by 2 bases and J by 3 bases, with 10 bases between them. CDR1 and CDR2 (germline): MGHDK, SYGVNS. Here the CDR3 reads CASSEAGSYYGYTF. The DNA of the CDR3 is TGTGCCAGCAGTGAAGCGGGGTCTTACTATGGCTACACCTTC.

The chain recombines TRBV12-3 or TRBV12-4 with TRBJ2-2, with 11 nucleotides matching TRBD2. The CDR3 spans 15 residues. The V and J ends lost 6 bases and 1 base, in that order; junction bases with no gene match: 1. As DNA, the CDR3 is TGTGCCAGCAGGGGACTAGCGGAGAACACCGGGGAGCTGTTTTTT. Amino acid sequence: CASRGLAENTGELFF.

CDR3 in amino acids: CASSSPSGRAEADTQYF. The CDR3 nucleotides read TGTGCCAGCAGCTCCCCTAGCGGGAGGGCCGAGGCAGATACGCAGTATTTT. The chain has TRBV7-8 and TRBJ2-3, with TRBD2 matching 12 bases. V lost 4 bases to trimming and J lost 4 bases; unmatched junction nucleotides: 9. The germline gives CDR1 SGHVS, CDR2 FQNEAQ. The CDR3 spans 17 residues. The variable domain in full, completed from reference TRBV7-8 and TRBJ2-3, reads GAGVSQSPRYKVAKRGQDVALRCDPISGHVSLFWYQQALGQGPEFLTYFQNEAQLDKSGLPSDRFFAERPEGSVSTLKIQRTQQEDSAVYLCASSSPSGRAEADTQYFGPGTRLTVL.

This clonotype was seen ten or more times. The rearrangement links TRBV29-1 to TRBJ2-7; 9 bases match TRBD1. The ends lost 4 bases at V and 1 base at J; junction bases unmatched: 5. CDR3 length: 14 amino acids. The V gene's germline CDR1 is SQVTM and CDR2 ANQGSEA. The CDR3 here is CSVAGQGKSYEQYF. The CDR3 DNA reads TGCAGCGTTGCTGGACAGGGGAAATCCTACGAGCAGTACTTC.

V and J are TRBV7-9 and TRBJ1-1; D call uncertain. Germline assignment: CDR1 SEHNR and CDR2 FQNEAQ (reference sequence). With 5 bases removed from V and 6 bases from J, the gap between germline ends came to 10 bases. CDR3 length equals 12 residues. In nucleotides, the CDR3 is TGTGCCAGCAGCCGGAGGGATCCTGAAGCTTTCTTT. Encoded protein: CASSRRDPEAFF.

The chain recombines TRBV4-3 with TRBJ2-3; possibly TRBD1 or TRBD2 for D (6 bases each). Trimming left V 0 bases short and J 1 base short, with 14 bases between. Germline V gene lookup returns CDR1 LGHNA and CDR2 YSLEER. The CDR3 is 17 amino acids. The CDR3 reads CASSQETWGAGTDTQYF. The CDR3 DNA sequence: TGCGCCAGCAGCCAAGAGACATGGGGGGCCGGCACAGATACGCAGTATTTT.

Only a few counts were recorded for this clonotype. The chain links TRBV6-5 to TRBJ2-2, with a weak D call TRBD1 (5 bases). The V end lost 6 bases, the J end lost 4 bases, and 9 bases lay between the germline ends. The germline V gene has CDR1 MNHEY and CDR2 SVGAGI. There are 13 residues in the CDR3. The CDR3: CASRGQSTGELFF. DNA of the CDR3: TGTGCCAGCAGAGGACAAAGCACCGGGGAGCTGTTTTTT.

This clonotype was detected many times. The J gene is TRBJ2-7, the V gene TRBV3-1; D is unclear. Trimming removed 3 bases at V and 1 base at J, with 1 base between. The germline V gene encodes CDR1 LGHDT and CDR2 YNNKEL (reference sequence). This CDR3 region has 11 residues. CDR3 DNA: TGTGCCAGCAGCCAGTCCTACGAGCAGTACTTC. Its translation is CASSQSYEQYF.

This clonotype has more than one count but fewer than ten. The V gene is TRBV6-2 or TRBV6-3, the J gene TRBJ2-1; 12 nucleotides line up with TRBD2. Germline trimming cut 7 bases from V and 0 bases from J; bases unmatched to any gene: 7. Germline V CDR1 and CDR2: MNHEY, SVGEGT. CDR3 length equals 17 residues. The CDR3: CASITPSGRASYNEQFF. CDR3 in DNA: TGTGCCAGCATCACACCTAGCGGGAGGGCCTCCTACAATGAGCAGTTCTTC.

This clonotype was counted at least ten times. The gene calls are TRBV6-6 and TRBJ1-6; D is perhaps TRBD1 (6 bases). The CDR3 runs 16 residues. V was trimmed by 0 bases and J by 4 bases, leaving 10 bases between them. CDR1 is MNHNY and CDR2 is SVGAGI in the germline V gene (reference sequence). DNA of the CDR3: TGTGCCAGCAGTTACTCCCCCCAGGGGTATAATTCACCCCTCCACTTT. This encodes CASSYSPQGYNSPLHF.

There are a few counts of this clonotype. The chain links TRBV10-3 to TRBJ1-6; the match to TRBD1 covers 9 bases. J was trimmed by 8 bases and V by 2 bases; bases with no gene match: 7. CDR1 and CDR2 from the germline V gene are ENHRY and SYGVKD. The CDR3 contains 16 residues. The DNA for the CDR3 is TGTGCCATCAGTGAGCGGACAGGGGAGGCGGATTCACCCCTCCACTTT. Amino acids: CAISERTGEADSPLHF.

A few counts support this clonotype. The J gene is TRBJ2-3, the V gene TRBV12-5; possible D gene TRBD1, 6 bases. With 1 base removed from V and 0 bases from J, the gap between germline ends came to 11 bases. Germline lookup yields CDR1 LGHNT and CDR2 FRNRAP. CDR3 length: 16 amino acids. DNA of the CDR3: TGTGCTAGTGGTTTGGGACAGGCCTTTAGCACAGATACGCAGTATTTT. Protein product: CASGLGQAFSTDTQYF.